The clone carrying this TCR beta chain was observed a single time. These data originate in a study of control samples from healthy donors and cancer patients. The CDR3 runs 17 residues. Per germline, CDR1 ENHRY and CDR2 SYGVKD. V trimming: 5 bases; J trimming: 0 bases; junction bases outside the gene matches: 10. Here immunoSEQ multiplex PCR was the method, and the copy in TCRdb shows in-frame clones only, minus some. The sample yields 80,000 or so clones, around 94% seen once. This sequence originates from a woman aged 35 to 49 in good health. The V call is TRBV10-3, the J call TRBJ2-1, with 7 bases that match TRBD2. Sequencing was done on a sample of blood. The CDR3 DNA is TGTGCCATCAGTCCTTACCCCCGGGACTACTCCTACAATGAGCAGTTCTTC. As protein: CAISPYPRDYSYNEQFF.